The entry below describes one T cell receptor (beta chain). What antigen it recognizes has not been identified. No base quality values were provided; no much bigger clone lies one nucleotide off. No therapy was being received by patients at the time of sample collection, although prior treatments had ranged from chemotherapy, radiotherapy, surgery and immunotherapy to none. Thawed cells were enriched for T lymphocytes with a negative-selection kit, adding EpCAM beads for tumor-infiltrating lymphocytes. Memory CD8 T cells were sorted as CD8+CD4-CD45RA- cells irrespective of CCR7 expression. Peripheral blood mononuclear cells were isolated by Ficoll-Paque PLUS gradient and cryopreserved before analysis. Populations were sorted on a FACSAria II to 98% to 99% purity, and the cell pellets were frozen for TCR sequencing without being cultured. The germline V gene (reference sequence) sets CDR1 to MNHEY and CDR2 to SMNVEV. Trimming costs V 4 bases and J 2 bases, and their ends lie 7 bases apart. From its cysteine to its phenylalanine, the CDR3 spans 13 amino acids. The sequence is cut down to CDR3 DNA, 39 bases in frame from base 1.

For each subset, genomic DNA was extracted from around 10,000 to 100,000 sorted cells using the DNeasy Blood and Tissue Kit. The immunoSEQ service sequenced and mapped the TCRbeta V-J or V-D-J regions, with each sample reaching coverage above 9x. Processing in the source paper ran as follows. The analysis included only productive rearrangements exported from the immunoSEQ Analyzer platform, and clonality was assessed using the 500 most abundant clones. The Morisita-Horn similarity index and the Jaccard index were used to quantify the overlap in repertoires between populations. Morisita-Horn similarity between CD8 T-cell subset TCR repertoires was measured in roughly six cancer patients. The source is immuneACCESS, and TCRdb retained only in-frame sequences with V and J called. Part of the clones is not carried over; for the studies checked, unresolved V genes explain less than half of this, and the remainder is unexplained. The DNA gave D and trimming, while V, J and clone size come from that table. The sample table holds roughly 18,000 clones, of which around 90% were seen once. The top ten clones comprise about 4.5% of the sample.

The data were obtained in a study of CD39 and CD103 CD8 tumor-infiltrating T cells listed by TCRdb under 2018. Some background on the complete study: The repertoire comparisons shown came from four patients: one with an HPV-positive HNSCC, one with an HPV-negative HNSCC, one with ovarian cancer and one with melanoma. Repertoires of CD8 TIL subsets defined by CD103 and CD39 were compared with peripheral memory CD8 T cells by TCRbeta CDR3 deep sequencing.

Beyond this particular receptor, the publication reports: DP CD8 TILs appeared to be more oligoclonal than DN and SP CD8 TILs and blood memory CD8 T cells, with roughly 55-90% covered by the top 30 clonotypes. Clonotypes from DN TILs largely overlapped with peripheral memory CD8 repertoires, while clonotypes from DP TILs were only rarely found in blood or uninvolved lymph node.

The sequencing sample was made of CD8+ T cells sorted from blood. This specimen's cell subset or site label, interpreted: total memory CD8 T cells (CD45RA-CCR7+/-) from blood or uninvolved lymph node. The origin of this receptor is a human donor with head and neck squamous cell carcinoma. The chain is made from TRBV27 and TRBJ2-3; the D gene lacks a confident call. CDR3 region: CASSWQYTDTQYF. The nucleotide sequence reads as follows: TGTGCCAGCAGTTGGCAGTACACAGATACGCAGTATTTT.